A single sample gave rise to the 2 T cell receptor beta chains below, sequenced in a study of glioma-infiltrating T cells after dendritic cell vaccination. The assay was immunoSEQ multiplex PCR, and TCRdb's table has in-frame clones only and misses some. The table has roughly 83,000 clones, approximately 90% seen once; the top ten hold more than 15%. Sequences were derived from blood, sampled before dendritic cell vaccination. Receptors originate from a human donor with glioblastoma.

The chain joins TRBV6-1 to TRBJ1-4, with 8 bases matching TRBD1. V lost 1 base to trimming and J lost 4 bases; unmatched junction nucleotides: 8. CDR1 is MNHNS and CDR2 is SASEGT in the germline V gene. The CDR3 length is 17 residues. DNA for the CDR3: TGTGCCAGCAGTGAAGGCCGGGGGACAGGCTTTAATGAAAAACTGTTTTTT. It is translated as CASSEGRGTGFNEKLFF.

The chain uses TRBV29-1 and TRBJ1-1, with 8 bases fitting TRBD1. The length of the CDR3 is 13 residues. CDR1 is SQVTM and CDR2 is ANQGSEA in the germline V gene. Trimming cost V 6 bases and J 0 bases; bases outside gene matches: 3. The DNA of the CDR3 is TGCAGCGTGGACAGGGACCTGAACACTGAAGCTTTCTTT. Translated, it gives CSVDRDLNTEAFF.